This TCR beta chain was captured by sequencing in a study of blood T cell repertoires in COVID-19. Study as a whole: Researchers got acute and convalescent COVID-19 samples from the United States, Italy and Spain. T cells, B-cell-depleted T cells, or PBMCs provided the cDNA or gDNA that served as material.

This clone was picked up a small number of times. V lost 7 bases to trimming and J lost 7 bases, with 16 bases between them. There are 13 residues in the CDR3. Authors' data handling: It was from reference gene primer amplification that nucleated cell counts were estimated. Sequenced by immunoSEQ multiplex PCR; TCRdb stores in-frame clones only, minus some. V, J and clone size derive from that table, while D and trimming were established from the DNA sequence. Here the sample spans tens of thousands of clones, more than 60% being singletons. The TCR originated in a human donor in a cohort sampled during active COVID-19. The V call is TRBV12-3 or TRBV12-4, the J call TRBJ1-2; D is perhaps TRBD1 (6 bases). Sequencing input: peripheral blood. CDR3 region: CASTTRGPLGYTF. The CDR3 coding sequence is TGTGCCAGCACCACGCGGGGGCCACTTGGCTACACCTTC.